Presented here are 7 T cell receptor beta chains from one specimen sequenced in a study of beta chain features in type 1 diabetes. Expressed TCRB transcripts were sequenced after all isolated RNA was converted to cDNA. Only in-frame clones appear in the TCRdb table, and some are missing; sequencing was by immunoSEQ multiplex PCR. The sample records hundreds of thousands of clones, roughly 31% being singletons. The sequenced material came from naive CD4+ T cells from blood. Every receptor here comes from a young man in good health.

The sample holds a few counts of this clone. V is TRBV29-1 and J is TRBJ2-1; D might be TRBD2 (5 bases). The V gene's germline CDR1 is SQVTM and CDR2 ANQGSEA. V lost 7 bases, J lost 0 bases, and 10 bases lay in between. The CDR3 covers 13 residues. The CDR3 sequence: CSALEDSYNEQFF. The CDR3 nucleotides are TGCAGCGCTTTGGAGGACTCCTACAATGAGCAGTTCTTC.

This clone occurred a few times. The chain links TRBV2 to TRBJ1-4; maybe TRBD1 (5 bases). CDR1 and CDR2 (germline): SNHLY, FYNNEI. The length of the CDR3 is 12 residues. The ends were cut back, 11 bases at V and 7 bases at J, with 14 bases in the middle. The CDR3 sequence: CAGHEDSEKLFF. CDR3 bases: TGTGCCGGCCACGAAGACAGTGAAAAACTGTTTTTT.

This chain links TRBV2 with TRBJ2-1, with TRBD2 matching 7 bases. The junction had 4 bases not matched to a gene; V was cut back by 2 bases and J by 3 bases. The CDR3 runs to 15 residues. Germline-derived CDR1 and CDR2 are SNHLY and FYNNEI. This CDR3 reads CASSESSGYYNEQFF. The CDR3 DNA reads TGTGCCAGCAGTGAATCTAGCGGCTACTACAATGAGCAGTTCTTC.

The chain carries TRBV15 and TRBJ1-5; possibly TRBD1 for D (6 bases). This CDR3 has 15 residues. The germline V gene has CDR1 LNHNV and CDR2 YYDKDF (reference sequence). The V gene lost 3 bases and the J gene lost 2 bases, with 11 bases spanning the gap. This CDR3 reads CATSRAGQRNQPQHF. CDR3 DNA: TGTGCCACCAGCAGGGCCGGACAGCGCAATCAGCCCCAGCATTTT.

The rearrangement uses TRBV5-6 and TRBJ2-3, with D perhaps TRBD2 (6 bases). Germline V gene lookup returns CDR1 SGHDT and CDR2 YYEEEE. The CDR3 totals 17 residues. Trimming removed 0 bases at V and 6 bases at J, with 20 bases between. The CDR3 bases are TGTGCCAGCAGCTTGGAGGCTAGCGCCAGACGTTTGGATACGCAGTATTTT. It codes for CASSLEASARRLDTQYF.

The genes are TRBV11-2 and TRBJ2-3; TRBD2 matches at 10 bases. CDR1 and CDR2 (germline): SGHAT, FQNNGV. This CDR3 region has 13 residues. V lost 6 bases to trimming and J lost 5 bases; unmatched junction nucleotides: 2. This CDR3 reads CASSRLAGDTQYF. The CDR3 DNA sequence: TGTGCCAGCAGTAGACTAGCGGGAGATACGCAGTATTTT.

The chain couples TRBV28 to TRBJ1-2; D gene uncertain. CDR1 and CDR2 from the germline V gene are MDHEN and SYDVKM. V lost 5 bases and J 5 bases, leaving 9 bases between the germline ends. The CDR3 contains 12 residues. The CDR3 region is CASSRGSYGYTF. The CDR3 nucleotides read TGTGCCAGCAGTCGCGGATCTTATGGCTACACCTTC.